This entry lists 12 T cell receptor beta chains sequenced from one sample in a study of identical twins. TCRdb recomputed calls from the 5' RACE reads with MiXCR, one row per CDR3 protein. The data show 400,000 or so distinct CDR3 sequences, approximately 9.1% seen once. Sequenced material: naive T cells sorted from blood. These receptors all come from a woman between 45 and 65 years old in good health.

This chain links TRBV2 with TRBJ2-2; possible D gene TRBD2, 7 bases. The CDR3 length is 12 residues. Germline V gives CDR1 SNHLY, CDR2 FYNNEI. With 6 bases removed from V and 6 bases from J, the gap between germline ends came to 8 bases. CDR3 protein: CASRGGAGELFF. In DNA, the CDR3 is TGTGCCAGCAGAGGGGGGGCCGGGGAGCTGTTTTTT.

Regarding this clonotype: Relative to the germline gene, one junction end is altered; a read error may explain this. The chain recombines TRBV5-1 with TRBJ2-7, with D possibly TRBD2 on 5 matching bases. Germline CDR1 SGHRS, CDR2 YFSETQ. This CDR3 has 15 amino acids. The CDR3: CACSFVSTEGYEQYF. The CDR3 bases are TGCGCCTGCAGCTTTGTGAGCACCGAGGGTTACGAGCAGTACTTC.

With regard to this clonotype: It may be a read error: a sequence one base away is much more abundant. This sequence joins TRBV5-1 and TRBJ1-1, with 11 positions matching TRBD1. Germline V gene lookup returns CDR1 SGHRS and CDR2 YFSETQ. The CDR3 runs to 16 residues. CDR3 residues: CGSSLGTGGFGAEAFF. CDR3 in DNA: TGCGGCAGCAGCTTGGGGACAGGGGGATTTGGCGCTGAAGCTTTCTTT.

This clonotype has more than one count but fewer than ten. V and J are TRBV9 and TRBJ2-1; TRBD2 matches 7 bases. This CDR3 is 16 amino acids long. J gave up 0 bases and V 0 bases, and 3 bases lay outside the gene matches. Germline V gene lookup returns CDR1 SGDLS and CDR2 YYNGEE. This CDR3 reads CASSVDGGSSYNEQFF. The DNA for the CDR3 is TGTGCCAGCAGCGTAGACGGGGGGAGCTCCTACAATGAGCAGTTCTTC.

This clonotype was observed many times. The chain has TRBV5-6 and TRBJ1-5; 12 nucleotides align to TRBD1. Germline CDR1 SGHDT, CDR2 YYEEEE. J was trimmed by 7 bases and V by 2 bases; bases with no gene match: 4. The CDR3 covers 15 residues. This chain's CDR3 is CASSFFGTGGQPQHF. As DNA, the CDR3 is TGTGCCAGCAGCTTTTTCGGGACAGGGGGCCAGCCCCAGCATTTT.

This clonotype was found a few times. J is TRBJ1-1 and V is TRBV4-2, with no clear D. V lost 0 bases to trimming and J lost 6 bases, with 8 bases between them. Per the germline V gene, CDR1 is LGHNA and CDR2 is YNFKEQ. The CDR3 covers 13 residues. CDR3 sequence (DNA): TGTGCCAGCAGCCAAGATTGGATCTCTGAAGCTTTCTTT. The encoded protein is CASSQDWISEAFF.

The rearrangement links TRBV7-9 to TRBJ2-1, with 7 nucleotides matching TRBD2. Germline V gives CDR1 SEHNR, CDR2 FQNEAQ (reference sequence). The CDR3 length is 17 residues. The V segment lost 5 bases and the J segment 5 bases; nucleotides outside the gene matches: 15. The DNA of the CDR3 is TGTGCCAGCAGCGCCGGGCTGGGGCTAGCGGTCAACAATGAGCAGTTCTTC. This codes for CASSAGLGLAVNNEQFF.

This clonotype was detected many times. V and J are TRBV29-1 and TRBJ2-2, with TRBD1 as a possible D gene (7 bases). Germline V gives CDR1 SQVTM, CDR2 ANQGSEA. CDR3 length equals 14 residues. V dropped 0 bases and J dropped 5 bases, with 10 bases sitting between them. CDR3 amino acids: CSVEDRGDTGELFF. CDR3 nucleotides: TGCAGCGTTGAAGACAGGGGGGATACCGGGGAGCTGTTTTTT.

This rearrangement joins TRBV11-3 to TRBJ1-1, with unresolved D. V shed 5 bases and J shed 6 bases, with 7 bases lying between them. The CDR3 length is 11 residues. Germline loops: CDR1 SGHNT, CDR2 YENEEA. For the CDR3, the DNA is TGTGCCAGCAGCAAAGACTCTGAAGCTTTCTTT. It translates to CASSKDSEAFF.

The V and J genes are TRBV14 and TRBJ1-1, with D uncertain. The CDR3 has 14 amino acids. Germline CDR1 SGHDN, CDR2 FVKESK. V was clipped by 1 base and J by 1 base, with 7 bases between them. The CDR3, as DNA: TGTGCCAGCAGCCAAGTCAGCGAGAACACTGAAGCTTTCTTT. It specifies CASSQVSENTEAFF.

This clonotype has only a few counts. This chain uses TRBV19 with TRBJ2-1, with TRBD2 as a possible D gene (5 bases). This CDR3 has 15 residues. Germline V CDR1 and CDR2: LNHDA, SQIVND (reference sequence). V was shortened by 2 bases and J by 2 bases, with 10 bases between the two germline ends. The DNA for the CDR3 is TGTGCCAGTAGTATATTAGCGACGGCCTACAATGAGCAGTTCTTC. This codes for CASSILATAYNEQFF.

The chain employs TRBV5-1 and TRBJ1-1, with D unresolved. CDR3 size: 16 residues. The germline V and J ends were trimmed by 0 bases and 0 bases, with 12 bases remaining between them. Looked up from germline, CDR1 is SGHRS and CDR2 is YFSETQ. The CDR3 coding sequence is TGCGCCAGCAGCTTGGAAGGGAGCCTCATGAACACTGAAGCTTTCTTT. Its protein is CASSLEGSLMNTEAFF. The complete variable domain, with remaining parts taken from reference TRBV5-1 and TRBJ1-1, reads KAGVTQTPRYLIKTRGQQVTLSCSPISGHRSVSWYQQTPGQGLQFLFEYFSETQRNKGNFPGRFSGRQFSNSRSEMNVSTLELGDSALYLCASSLEGSLMNTEAFFGQGTRLTVV.